This T cell receptor beta chain appears in the sequencing data of a study of T cell responses to AZD1222 COVID-19 vaccine (dated by TCRdb to the early 2020s). At the level of the whole study: AZD1222 recipients with second doses at about 4 weeks or about 12 weeks were pooled, because spike-specific TCR depth and breadth did not differ between schedules. Trial participants were enrolled into age subgroups of 18-55, 56-69 and 70-plus years, which contained about 150, 27 and 61 TCR-sequenced participants, respectively. TCR sequencing covered some 250 trial participants: 207 given two doses of AZD1222 and about 26 given two doses of MenACWY control vaccine.

Concerning this clone: Its antigen is unknown. No base qualities exist here, and no much larger clone lies one base off it.

Paper-wide results and their limitations: The vaccine-associated CD4 TCRs covered the entire spike protein, and the dominant responses fell in regions 160-218 and 743-854. Conclusions about previously exposed vaccinees were limited because only six AZD1222 recipients were SARS-CoV-2 seropositive at baseline. Participants were mostly white British, with more females than males. The authors suggested clonal diversity may have been underestimated. Reportedly, almost half of the unique spike-specific TCRs recognized epitopes lying outside the regions that are mutated in the B.1.351 and B.1.1.7 variants. A significant rise in spike-specific TCR breadth and depth was observed after two AZD1222 doses relative to day 0 and relative to MenACWY recipients. Because no day 14 peak-response samples were available, the repertoires could be characterized only after the peak T cell response. The 56-69-year group was small, and its depth increase did not reach significance, likely because of low power.

Read against the paper, the sample's time point label means: baseline before first vaccination. Samples from vaccinated people were obtained from the UK trials COV001 and COV002, which included a single-blind randomized controlled phase 2/3 trial of AZD1222 (ChAdOx1 nCoV-19) in healthy adults. Trial participant PBMC samples were collected at day 0 and day 28 after the second dose for TCRbeta chain sequencing. From a lookup of the germline V gene (reference sequence), CDR1 and CDR2 are LNHDA and SQIVND. The CDR3 spans 17 residues, from the cysteine through the phenylalanine. The retained sequence is limited to the CDR3, 51 bases, with the frame set at the first base. The germline V end is reduced by 4 bases and the J end by 3 bases; junction bases left unmatched: 8. The CDR3 regions of human TCRbeta chains were subjected to immunosequencing. As for the authors' bioinformatics: Repertoire TCRs were matched against a reference library of SARS-CoV-2-specific TCRs generated with the MIRA antigen-specificity platform. Breadth was defined as the fraction of unique TCRs that were SARS-CoV-2-associated, and depth was defined as the fraction of total T cells that were SARS-CoV-2-associated. Each spike-specific TCR was assigned to its reactive spike region and to a CD4 or CD8 class using the MIRA data. Log10-transformed breadth and depth values were compared by one-way ANOVA with Sidak's multiple comparisons tests. In its TCRdb copy, this immuneACCESS table keeps in-frame sequences only and misses some clones. Where compared with another copy, unresolved V genes explain less than half of these, and the others have no known cause. The V and J calls and clone size come from that table; D and trimming were worked out from the DNA. The sample table records about 160,000 clones; 88% of these occur just once. Of the sample, 5.5% is held by the ten largest clones.

Recombination connected TRBV19 to TRBJ1-4; the junction holds 10 bases that match TRBD1. The sequencing used peripheral blood, collected on day 0 of AZD1222 vaccination. The receptor was derived from an adult in good health. The sequenced DNA is TGTGCCAGTAGTAACCGACAGGGGGCTACGGCTAATGAAAAACTGTTTTTT. Translated, it reads CASSNRQGATANEKLFF.